These 6 T cell receptor beta chains came from one sample sequenced in a study of blood T cell dynamics during melanoma immunotherapy. Stated time point: pre-treatment baseline. Clones were read by immunoSEQ multiplex PCR, and TCRdb kept only the in-frame ones, dropping some. The table lists roughly 9,500 clones, 80% to 90% of them singletons. Source: blood, taken from a patient treated with checkpoint blockade. These receptors were taken from a human donor with melanoma.

V usage is TRBV19 and J usage is TRBJ1-2; D unresolved. Per germline, CDR1 LNHDA and CDR2 SQIVND (reference sequence). CDR3 length: 13 amino acids. V lost 7 bases and J 8 bases, leaving 17 bases between the germline ends. The CDR3 reads CASTPVALWGYTF. The CDR3 DNA follows: TGTGCCAGTACCCCCGTGGCGCTATGGGGCTACACCTTC.

This chain joins TRBV6-5 and TRBJ2-2; 8 bases agree with TRBD1. CDR3 size: 13 residues. The germline V gene encodes CDR1 MNHEY and CDR2 SVGAGI. Trimming cost V 10 bases and J 3 bases; bases outside gene matches: 4. The CDR3 region has the DNA TGTGCCACGCACAGGGGGGACACCGGGGAGCTGTTTTTT. Residues: CATHRGDTGELFF.

CDR3 nucleotides: TGTGCCAGCAGTTTGGGCCCCTCCCATTCACCCCTCCACTTT. Translation gives CASSLGPSHSPLHF. The chain links TRBV6-5 to TRBJ1-6; unclear D gene. V lost 4 bases and J 8 bases, leaving 12 bases between the germline ends. This CDR3 has 14 amino acids. CDR1 MNHEY and CDR2 SVGAGI come from the germline V gene.

The chain joins TRBV19 to TRBJ2-7; no reliable D call. The germline CDR1 and CDR2 sequences are LNHDA and SQIVND (reference sequence). V lost 3 bases and J lost 0, with 9 bases in between. The CDR3 is 14 residues long. In DNA, the CDR3 is TGTGCCAGTAGTATGCGGCAGAGCTCCTACGAGCAGTACTTC. Translating it yields CASSMRQSSYEQYF.

The chain couples TRBV7-9 to TRBJ2-7; 8 bases are a match to TRBD2. The CDR3 loop spans 16 amino acids. V lost 5 bases and J lost 4; bases outside the gene matches: 13. The germline CDR1 and CDR2 sequences are SEHNR and FQNEAQ (reference sequence). The CDR3 sequence: CASSRPRSGSSYEQYF. CDR3 DNA: TGTGCCAGCAGCCGCCCGAGGAGCGGGAGTTCTTACGAGCAGTACTTC.

This chain uses TRBV29-1 with TRBJ2-1, with TRBD2 matching 7 bases. The germline V gene has CDR1 SQVTM and CDR2 ANQGSEA. The CDR3 is made up of 14 amino acids. Losses at the gene ends were 8 bases for V and 5 bases for J; bases not matched to a gene: 12. As DNA, the CDR3 is TGCAGCTCGAGGTGGCGGGGGATCCACAATGAGCAGTTCTTC. This gives the protein CSSRWRGIHNEQFF.